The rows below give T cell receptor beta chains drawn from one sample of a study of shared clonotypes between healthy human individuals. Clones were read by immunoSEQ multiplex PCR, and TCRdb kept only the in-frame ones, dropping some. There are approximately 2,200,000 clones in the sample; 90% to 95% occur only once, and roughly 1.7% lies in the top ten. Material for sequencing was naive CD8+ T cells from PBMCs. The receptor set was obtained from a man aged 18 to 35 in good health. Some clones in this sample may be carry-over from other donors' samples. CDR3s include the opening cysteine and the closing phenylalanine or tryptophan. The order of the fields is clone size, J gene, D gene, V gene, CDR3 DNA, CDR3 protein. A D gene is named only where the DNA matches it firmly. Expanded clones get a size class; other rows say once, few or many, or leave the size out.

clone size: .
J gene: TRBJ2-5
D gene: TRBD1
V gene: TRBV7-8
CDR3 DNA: TGTGCCAGCGGCTTAAGGGGGCATCTCGAGACCCAGTACTTC
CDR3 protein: CASGLRGHLETQYF

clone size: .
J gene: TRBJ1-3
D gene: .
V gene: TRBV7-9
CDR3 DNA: TGTGCCAGCAGCTTAGCGTTGGGATCTGGAAACACCATATATTTT
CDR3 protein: CASSLALGSGNTIYF

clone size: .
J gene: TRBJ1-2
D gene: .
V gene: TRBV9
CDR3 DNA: TGTGCCAGCAGCCCTAGGGACGTTCATGGCTACACCTTC
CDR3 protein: CASSPRDVHGYTF

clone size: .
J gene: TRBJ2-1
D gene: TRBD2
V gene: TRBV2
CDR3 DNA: TGTGCCAGCAGCCTACTAGCGGGTGGTTACAATGAGCAGTTCTTC
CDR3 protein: CASSLLAGGYNEQFF

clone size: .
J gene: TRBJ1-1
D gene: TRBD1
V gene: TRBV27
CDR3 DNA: TGTGCCAGCAGTCCTCGGACAGGGGGTGACACTGAAGCTTTCTTT
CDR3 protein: CASSPRTGGDTEAFF

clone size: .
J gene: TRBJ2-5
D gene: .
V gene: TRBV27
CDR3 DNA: TGTGCCAGCAGTACCCGAGGGCTGCCCAAGGCCCAGTACTTC
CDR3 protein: CASSTRGLPKAQYF

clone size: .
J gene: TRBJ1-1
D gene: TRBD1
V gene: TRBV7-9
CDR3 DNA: TGTGCCAGCAGCTTACGTGACAGGGAAAGCACTGAAGCTTTCTTT
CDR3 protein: CASSLRDRESTEAFF

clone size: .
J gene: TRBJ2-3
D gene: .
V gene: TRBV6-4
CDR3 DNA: TGTGCCAGCAGAGTCAGGATCCCAGATACGCAGTATTTT
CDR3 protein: CASRVRIPDTQYF

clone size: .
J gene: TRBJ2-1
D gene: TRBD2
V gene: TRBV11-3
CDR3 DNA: TGTGCCAGCAGCCCAAGGGGAGCGGGAGACGCAAGTGAGCAGTTCTTC
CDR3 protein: CASSPRGAGDASEQFF

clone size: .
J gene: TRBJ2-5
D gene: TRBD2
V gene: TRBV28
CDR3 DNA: TGTGCCAGTTCGTCGGGGCTAGCGGAGTACCAAGAGACCCAGTACTTC
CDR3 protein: CASSSGLAEYQETQYF

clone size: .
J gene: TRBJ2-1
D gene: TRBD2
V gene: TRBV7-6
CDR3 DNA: TGTGCCAGCAGCCTCCTGGCGGGAGCAATGAGTAATGAGCAGTTCTTC
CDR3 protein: CASSLLAGAMSNEQFF

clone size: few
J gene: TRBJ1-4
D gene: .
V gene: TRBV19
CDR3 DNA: TGTGCCAGTAGTACCTTCTCCACGATGGCGAATGAAAAACTGTTTTTT
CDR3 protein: CASSTFSTMANEKLFF

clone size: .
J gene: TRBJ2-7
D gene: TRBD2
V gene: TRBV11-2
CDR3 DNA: TGTGCCAGCAGCTGGACTAGCGGGAGACCCCCTCGCCAAGAGCAGTACTTC
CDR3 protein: CASSWTSGRPPRQEQYF

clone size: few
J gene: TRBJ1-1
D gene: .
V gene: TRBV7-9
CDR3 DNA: TGTGCCAGCAGCCCAGGACAGCTCACTGAAGCTTTCTTT
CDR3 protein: CASSPGQLTEAFF

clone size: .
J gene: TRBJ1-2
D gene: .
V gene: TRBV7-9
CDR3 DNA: TGTGCCAGCAGCTTAGGATCTGAAAACTATGGCTACACCTTC
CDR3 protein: CASSLGSENYGYTF

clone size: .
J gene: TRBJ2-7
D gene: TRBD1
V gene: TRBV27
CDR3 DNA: TGTGCCAGCAGTGTGACAGGGGCCTCCTACGAGCAGTACTTC
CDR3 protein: CASSVTGASYEQYF

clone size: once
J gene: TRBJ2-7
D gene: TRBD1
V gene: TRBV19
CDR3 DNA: TGTGCCAGTAGTATAGGGACAGGGGTGCTGTACGAGCAGTACTTC
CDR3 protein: CASSIGTGVLYEQYF

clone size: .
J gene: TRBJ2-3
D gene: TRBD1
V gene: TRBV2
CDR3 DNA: TGTGCCAGCAGTGATACCCGCCGGAACAGGGGGCTGAAGACAGATACGCAGTATTTT
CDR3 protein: CASSDTRRNRGLKTDTQYF

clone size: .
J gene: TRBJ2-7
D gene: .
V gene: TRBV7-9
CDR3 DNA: TGTGCCAGCAGCCCCGCTGCTCTCTCCTACGAGCAGTACTTC
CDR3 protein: CASSPAALSYEQYF

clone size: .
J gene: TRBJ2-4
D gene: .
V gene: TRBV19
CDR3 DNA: TGTGCCAGTAGTATTGGGGAGCGAGAGGGCTTAGCCAAAAACATTCAGTACTTC
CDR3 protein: CASSIGEREGLAKNIQYF

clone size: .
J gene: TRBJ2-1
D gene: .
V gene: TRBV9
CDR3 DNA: TGTGCCAGCAGCCCGGGACTGAACCCCTACAATGAGCAGTTCTTC
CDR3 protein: CASSPGLNPYNEQFF

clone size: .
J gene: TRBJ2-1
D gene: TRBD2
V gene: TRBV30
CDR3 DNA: TGTGCCTGGAGTGGGACTAGCGGACCCTACAATGAGCAGTTCTTC
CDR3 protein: CAWSGTSGPYNEQFF

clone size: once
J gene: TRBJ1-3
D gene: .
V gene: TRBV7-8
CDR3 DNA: TGTGCCAGCAGCTTAGCGCCTCCGGGGGCTGGAAACACCATATATTTT
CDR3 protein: CASSLAPPGAGNTIYF

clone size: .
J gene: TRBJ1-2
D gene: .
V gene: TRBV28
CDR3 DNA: TGTGCCAGCAGTAGGCCCCGGGGACAAGAAGCTAACTATGGCTACACCTTC
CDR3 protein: CASSRPRGQEANYGYTF

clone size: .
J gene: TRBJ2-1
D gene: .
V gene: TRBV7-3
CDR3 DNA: TGTGCCAGCAGCTCGTGGCATGAGGGGAACAATGAGCAGTTCTTC
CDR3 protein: CASSSWHEGNNEQFF

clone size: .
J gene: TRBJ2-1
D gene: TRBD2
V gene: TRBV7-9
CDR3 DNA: TGTGCCAGCAGCTTAGCCACTAGCGGGATTACGAATGAGCAGTTCTTC
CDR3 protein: CASSLATSGITNEQFF

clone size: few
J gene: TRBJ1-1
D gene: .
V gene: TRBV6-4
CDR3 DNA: TGTGCCAGCAGTGACTCGAAGGCAGAGCGGGCTTTCTTT
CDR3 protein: CASSDSKAERAFF

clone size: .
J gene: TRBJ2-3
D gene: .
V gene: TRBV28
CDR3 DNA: TGTGCCAGCAGTTTACCAGACCCGGGTCCAAGGAGAGATACGCAGTATTTT
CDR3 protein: CASSLPDPGPRRDTQYF

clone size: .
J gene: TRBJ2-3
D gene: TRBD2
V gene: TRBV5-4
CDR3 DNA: TGTGCCAGCGCGGGGGGCACAGATACGCAGTATTTT
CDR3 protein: CASAGGTDTQYF

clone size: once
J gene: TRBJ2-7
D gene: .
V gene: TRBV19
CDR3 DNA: TGTGCCAGTAGTCGGGCGCGGGGGCACGGGATGGGCGAGCAGTACTTC
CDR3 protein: CASSRARGHGMGEQYF

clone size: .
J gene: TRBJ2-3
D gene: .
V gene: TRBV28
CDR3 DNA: TGTGCCAGCCAGGCTAGCACAGATACGCAGTATTTT
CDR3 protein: CASQASTDTQYF

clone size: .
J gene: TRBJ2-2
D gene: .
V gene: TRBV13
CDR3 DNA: TGTGCCAGCAGCCCCGGAGGGGGGCGCACCGGGGAGCTGTTTTTT
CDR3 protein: CASSPGGGRTGELFF

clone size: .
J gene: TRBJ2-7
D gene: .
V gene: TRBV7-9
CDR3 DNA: TGTGCCAGCAGCTTAGAAGCGGGTCACTTC
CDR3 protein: CASSLEAGHF

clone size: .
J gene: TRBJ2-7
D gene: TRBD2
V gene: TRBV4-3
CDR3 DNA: TGCGCCAGCAGCCAGAGAGTAGCGGGACGCTACGAGCAGTACTTC
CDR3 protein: CASSQRVAGRYEQYF

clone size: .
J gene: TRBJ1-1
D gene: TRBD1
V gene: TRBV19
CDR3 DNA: TGTGCCAGTAGTAGGGACAGGGGGCTTCCTGAAGCTTTCTTT
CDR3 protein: CASSRDRGLPEAFF

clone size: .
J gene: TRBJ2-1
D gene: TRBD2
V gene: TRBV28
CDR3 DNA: TGTGCCAGCAGTTTATTTGGCGGGAGGGCCTACAATGAGCAGTTCTTC
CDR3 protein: CASSLFGGRAYNEQFF

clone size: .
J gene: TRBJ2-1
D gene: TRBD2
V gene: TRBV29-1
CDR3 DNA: TGCAGCGGAATTTTCTCGGGAGGGCCTTCCTACAATGAGCAGTTCTTC
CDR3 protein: CSGIFSGGPSYNEQFF

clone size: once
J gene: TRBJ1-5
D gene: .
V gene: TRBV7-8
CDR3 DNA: TGTGCCAGCAGCTTAAGTTCGGCAGGGCCCCAGCCCCAGCATTTT
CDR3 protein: CASSLSSAGPQPQHF

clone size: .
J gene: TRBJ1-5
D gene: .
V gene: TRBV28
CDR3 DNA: TGTGCCAGCAGTTTACCAAACCCCTGGGGCAATCAGCCCCAGCATTTT
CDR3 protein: CASSLPNPWGNQPQHF

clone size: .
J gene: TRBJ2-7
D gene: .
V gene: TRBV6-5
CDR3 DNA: TGTGCCAGCAGTTATAGCGGTCCACCCAGGGAGCAGTACTTC
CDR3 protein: CASSYSGPPREQYF

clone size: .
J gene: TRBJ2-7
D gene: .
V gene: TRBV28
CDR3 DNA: TGTGCCAGCAGTTTACAAGACTCCTACGAGCAGTACTTC
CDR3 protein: CASSLQDSYEQYF

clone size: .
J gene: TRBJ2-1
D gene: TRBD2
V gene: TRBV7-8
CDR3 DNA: TGTGCCAGCAGCTTAGGGAGCGGGAGGGCCCTCTATGAGCAGTTCTTC
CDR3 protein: CASSLGSGRALYEQFF

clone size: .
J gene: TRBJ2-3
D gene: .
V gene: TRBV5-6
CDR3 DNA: TGTGCCAGCAGCTTGAGGGGACTTCACATGGATACGCAGTATTTT
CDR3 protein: CASSLRGLHMDTQYF

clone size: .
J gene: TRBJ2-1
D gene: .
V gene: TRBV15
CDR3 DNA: TGTGCCACCCGGAGGGGGCCGGACGGGCACAATGAGCAGTTCTTC
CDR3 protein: CATRRGPDGHNEQFF

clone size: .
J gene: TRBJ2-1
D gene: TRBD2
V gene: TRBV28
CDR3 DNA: TGTGCCAGCAGTTTGGAGGCGGGAGGACTTGGGAATGAGCAGTTCTTC
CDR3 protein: CASSLEAGGLGNEQFF

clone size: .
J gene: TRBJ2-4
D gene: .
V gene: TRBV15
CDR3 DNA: TGTGCCACCAGCGGCTACAAGACCAGAGCCAAAAACATTCAGTACTTC
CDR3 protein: CATSGYKTRAKNIQYF

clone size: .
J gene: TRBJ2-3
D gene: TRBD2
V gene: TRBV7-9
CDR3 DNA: TGTGCCAGCAGCCTTATACTAGCGGGGCCCGAGGCGCAGTATTTT
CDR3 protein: CASSLILAGPEAQYF

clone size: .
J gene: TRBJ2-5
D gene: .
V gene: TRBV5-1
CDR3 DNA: TGCGCCAGCAGCTTGCAGGGGCAGGGAGAGACCCAGTACTTC
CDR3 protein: CASSLQGQGETQYF

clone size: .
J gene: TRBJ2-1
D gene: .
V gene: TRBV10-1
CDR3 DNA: TGCGCCAGCAGTGAGGGGCAGGGGCAATTAAGCGAGCAGTTCTTC
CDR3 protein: CASSEGQGQLSEQFF

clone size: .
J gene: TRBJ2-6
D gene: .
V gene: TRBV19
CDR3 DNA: TGTGCCAGTAGCTTCCTACCCGTACCTGGGGCCAACGTCCTGACTTTC
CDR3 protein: CASSFLPVPGANVLTF

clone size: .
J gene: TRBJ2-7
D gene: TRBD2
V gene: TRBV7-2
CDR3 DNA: TGTGCCAGCAGCTTAGTTGCGGGAGGGCACTACGAGCAGTACTTC
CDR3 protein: CASSLVAGGHYEQYF